This T cell receptor beta chain is drawn from a study of shared clonotypes between healthy human individuals. On the study more broadly: Donors had three CD4 naive, three CD4 memory, two CD8 naive and one CD8 memory plate apiece. The study's findings and limits: Memory subsets had estimated richness that was generally smaller than that of naive subsets. Sorted-subset sequencing was shown by rarefaction to be incomplete despite large depth.

A remark on this clone: What it recognizes is unknown.

This CDR3 is 16 amino acids long. The V gene lost 5 bases and the J gene lost 0 bases, with 16 bases spanning the gap. Germline V lookup: CDR1 MDHEN, CDR2 SYDVKM. Measured with immunoSEQ multiplex PCR; TCRdb has only the in-frame clones, and not every one. The sample records hundreds of thousands of clones, around 73% being singletons. This TCR came from a woman aged 25 to 39 in good health. J is TRBJ1-1 and V is TRBV28; possible D gene TRBD1, 6 bases. Sequencing was performed on memory CD4+ T cells sorted from blood. Subset specified: CD45RA-negative fraction. The CDR3 coding sequence is TGTGCCAGCAGTCCATCCCACAGGGCGGTGAACACTGAAGCTTTCTTT. This gives the protein CASSPSHRAVNTEAFF. The variable domain in full, completed from reference TRBV28 and TRBJ1-1, reads DVKVTQSSRYLVKRTGEKVFLECVQDMDHENMFWYRQDPGLGLRLIYFSYDVKMKEKGDIPEGYSVSREKKERFSLILESASTNQTSMYLCASSPSHRAVNTEAFFGQGTRLTVV.